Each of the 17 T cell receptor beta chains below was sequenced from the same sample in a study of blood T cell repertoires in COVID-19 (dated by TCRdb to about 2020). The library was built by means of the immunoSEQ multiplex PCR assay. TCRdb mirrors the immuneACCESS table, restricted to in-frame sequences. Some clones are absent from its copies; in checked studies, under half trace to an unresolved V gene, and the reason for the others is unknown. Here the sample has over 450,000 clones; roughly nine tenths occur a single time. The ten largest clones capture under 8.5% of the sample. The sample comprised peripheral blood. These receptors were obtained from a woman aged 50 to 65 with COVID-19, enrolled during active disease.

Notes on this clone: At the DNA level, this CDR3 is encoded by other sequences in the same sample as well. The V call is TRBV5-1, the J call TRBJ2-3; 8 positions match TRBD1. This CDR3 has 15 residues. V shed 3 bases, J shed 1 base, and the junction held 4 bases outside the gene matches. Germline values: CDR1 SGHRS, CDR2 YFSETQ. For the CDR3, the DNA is TGCGCCAGCAGCTCCGGGACAGGTGGCACAGATACGCAGTATTTT. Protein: CASSSGTGGTDTQYF.

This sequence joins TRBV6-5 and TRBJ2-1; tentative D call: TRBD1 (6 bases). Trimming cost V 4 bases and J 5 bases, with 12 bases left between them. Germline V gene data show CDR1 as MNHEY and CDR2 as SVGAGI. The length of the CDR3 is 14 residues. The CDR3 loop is CASSSTGAHNEQFF. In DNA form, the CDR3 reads TGTGCCAGCAGTTCGACAGGCGCCCACAATGAGCAGTTCTTC.

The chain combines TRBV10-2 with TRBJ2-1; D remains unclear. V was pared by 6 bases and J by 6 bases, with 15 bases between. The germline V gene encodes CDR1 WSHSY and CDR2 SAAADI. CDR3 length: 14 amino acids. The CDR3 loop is CASSPSGGVNEQFF. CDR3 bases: TGCGCCAGCAGCCCTTCCGGCGGAGTCAATGAGCAGTTCTTC.

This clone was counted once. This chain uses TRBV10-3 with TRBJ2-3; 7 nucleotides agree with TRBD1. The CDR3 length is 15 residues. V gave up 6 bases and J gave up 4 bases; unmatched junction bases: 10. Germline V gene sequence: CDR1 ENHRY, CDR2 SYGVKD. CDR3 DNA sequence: TGTGCCATCAGATCGGACAGGCGGTTGGCAGATACGCAGTATTTT. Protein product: CAIRSDRRLADTQYF.

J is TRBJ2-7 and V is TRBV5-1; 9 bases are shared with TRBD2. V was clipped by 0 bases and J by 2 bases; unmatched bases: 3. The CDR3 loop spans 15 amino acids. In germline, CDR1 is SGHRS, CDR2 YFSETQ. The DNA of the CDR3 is TGCGCCAGCAGCTTGGCGGGCGGGGGGGCCTACGAGCAGTACTTC. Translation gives CASSLAGGGAYEQYF.

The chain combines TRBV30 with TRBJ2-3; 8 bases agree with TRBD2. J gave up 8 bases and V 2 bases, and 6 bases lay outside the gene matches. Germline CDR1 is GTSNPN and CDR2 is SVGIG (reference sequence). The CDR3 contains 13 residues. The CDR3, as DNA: TGTGCCTGGAGTTACGGGGGGGCTGGTACGCAGTATTTT. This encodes CAWSYGGAGTQYF. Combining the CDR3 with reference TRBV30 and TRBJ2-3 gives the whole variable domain SQTIHQWPATLVQPVGSPLSLECTVEGTSNPNLYWYRQAAGRGLQLLFYSVGIGQISSEVPQNLSASRPQDRQFILSSKKLLLSDSGFYLCAWSYGGAGTQYFGPGTRLTVL.

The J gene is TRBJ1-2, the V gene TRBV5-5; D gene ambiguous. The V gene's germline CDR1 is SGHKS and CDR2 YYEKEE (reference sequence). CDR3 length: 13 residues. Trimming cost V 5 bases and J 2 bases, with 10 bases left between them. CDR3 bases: TGTGCCAGCAGACTGACTGAGAACTATGGCTACACCTTC. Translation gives CASRLTENYGYTF.

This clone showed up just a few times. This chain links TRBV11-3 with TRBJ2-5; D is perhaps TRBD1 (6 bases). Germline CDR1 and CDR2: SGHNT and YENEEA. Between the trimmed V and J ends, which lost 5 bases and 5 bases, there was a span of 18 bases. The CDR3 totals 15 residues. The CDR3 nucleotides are TGTGCCAGCAGCCCCTCCTTCAGGGGTAGGGAGACCCAGTACTTC. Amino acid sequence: CASSPSFRGRETQYF.

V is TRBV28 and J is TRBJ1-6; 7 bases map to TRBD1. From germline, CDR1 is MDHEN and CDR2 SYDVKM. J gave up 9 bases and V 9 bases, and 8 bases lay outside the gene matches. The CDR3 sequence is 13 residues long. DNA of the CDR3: TGTGCCAGTGGGGACAGCCAAAGTTCACCCCTCCACTTT. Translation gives CASGDSQSSPLHF.

The CDR3 sequence is CASSVVPGGDTQYF. DNA for the CDR3: TGTGCCAGCAGCGTAGTACCCGGGGGAGATACGCAGTATTTT. The J gene is TRBJ2-3, the V gene TRBV9, with D perhaps TRBD2 (6 bases). Germline CDR1 is SGDLS and CDR2 is YYNGEE. V was pared by 0 bases and J by 5 bases, with 10 bases between. The CDR3 sequence is 14 residues long.

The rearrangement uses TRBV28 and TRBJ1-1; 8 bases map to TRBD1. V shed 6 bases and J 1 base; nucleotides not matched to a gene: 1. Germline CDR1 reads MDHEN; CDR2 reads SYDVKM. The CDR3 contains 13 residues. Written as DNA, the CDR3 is TGTGCCAGCAGGGGGACAGGGAACACTGAAGCTTTCTTT. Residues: CASRGTGNTEAFF.

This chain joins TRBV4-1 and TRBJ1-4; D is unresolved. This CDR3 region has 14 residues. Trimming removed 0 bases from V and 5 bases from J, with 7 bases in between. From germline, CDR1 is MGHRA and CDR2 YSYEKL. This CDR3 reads CASSQDPQNEKLFF. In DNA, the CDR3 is TGCGCCAGCAGCCAAGACCCCCAGAATGAAAAACTGTTTTTT.

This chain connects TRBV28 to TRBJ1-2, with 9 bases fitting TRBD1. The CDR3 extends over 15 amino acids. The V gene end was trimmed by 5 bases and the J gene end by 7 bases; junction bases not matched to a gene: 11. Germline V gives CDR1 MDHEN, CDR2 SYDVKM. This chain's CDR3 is CASSPVDRGALGYTF. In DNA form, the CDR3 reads TGTGCCAGCAGTCCGGTGGACAGGGGCGCCCTTGGCTACACCTTC.

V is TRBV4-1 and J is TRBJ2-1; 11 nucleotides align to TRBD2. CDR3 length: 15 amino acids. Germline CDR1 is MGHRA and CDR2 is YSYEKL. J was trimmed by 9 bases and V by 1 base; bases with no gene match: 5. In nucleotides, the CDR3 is TGCGCCAGCAGCCAAGGTAGCGGGGGGGCCGTTGAGCAGTTCTTC. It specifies CASSQGSGGAVEQFF.

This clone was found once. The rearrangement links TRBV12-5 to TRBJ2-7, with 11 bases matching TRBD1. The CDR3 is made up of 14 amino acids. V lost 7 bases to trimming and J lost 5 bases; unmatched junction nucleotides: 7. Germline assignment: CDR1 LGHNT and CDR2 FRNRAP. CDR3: CASATGTGGNEQYF. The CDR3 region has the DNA TGTGCTAGTGCGACCGGGACAGGGGGAAACGAGCAGTACTTC.

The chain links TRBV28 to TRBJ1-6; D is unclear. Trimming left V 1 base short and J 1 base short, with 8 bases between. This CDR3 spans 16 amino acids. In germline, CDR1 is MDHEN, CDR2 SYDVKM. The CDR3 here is CASSLYVASYNSPLHF. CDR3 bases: TGTGCCAGCAGTTTATATGTGGCATCCTATAATTCACCCCTCCACTTT.

This chain's CDR3 is CASSTGTGSNQPQHF. CDR3 sequence (DNA): TGTGCCAGCAGTACCGGGACAGGGAGCAATCAGCCCCAGCATTTT. The chain couples TRBV6-5 to TRBJ1-5, with 9 positions matching TRBD1. The CDR3 has 15 residues. Germline V gives CDR1 MNHEY, CDR2 SVGAGI. V lost 5 bases to trimming and J lost 1 base; unmatched junction nucleotides: 3.